A selection of T cell receptor beta chains follows, all from one sample in a study of vaccination and CD4 T cells after COVID-19. TCRdb analysed the PCR reads with MiXCR anew, one entry per CDR3 protein. Of approximately 20,000 distinct CDR3 sequences in the sample, less than 60% were seen once. These receptors are not linked to any known antigen. The sample consisted of CD4+ T cells from blood, cultured in vitro, taken after SARS-CoV-2 vaccination. The receptors here all came from a human donor who had recovered from COVID-19. Both conserved end residues are part of each CDR3. Each record gives: D gene, V gene, clone size, J gene, CDR3 protein, CDR3 DNA. D genes are given only for firm matches. Only part of the rows carry a size: once, few, many, or a class if the clone is expanded.

-	TRBV20-1	-	TRBJ2-5	CSASKLDWNQETQYF	TGCAGTGCTTCCAAACTCGACTGGAACCAAGAGACCCAGTACTTC
-	TRBV28	-	TRBJ1-2	CASSLGGGGVSVYGYTF	TGTGCCAGCAGCTTAGGCGGGGGGGGAGTTTCGGTCTATGGCTACACCTTC
TRBD2	TRBV20-1	-	TRBJ2-5	CSAGRGGASGAVGTQYF	TGCAGTGCTGGAAGAGGGGGGGCTAGCGGGGCCGTGGGGACCCAGTACTTC
TRBD1	TRBV27	-	TRBJ1-5	CASSPQSVSTGVGNQPQHF	TGTGCCAGCAGTCCCCAATCAGTATCGACAGGGGTTGGCAATCAGCCCCAGCATTTT
-	TRBV2	-	TRBJ2-1	CASREYNEQFF	TGTGCCAGCAGGGAATACAATGAGCAGTTCTTC
-	TRBV20-1	few	TRBJ2-3	CSARVDSYTDTQYF	TGCAGTGCTAGAGTGGACAGCTACACAGATACGCAGTATTTT
-	TRBV20-1	few	TRBJ1-6	CSAREGGQYNSPLHF	TGCAGTGCTAGAGAGGGCGGACAGTATAATTCACCCCTCCACTTT
-	TRBV6-1	-	TRBJ2-3	CASSESLLISTDTQYF	TGTGCCAGCAGTGAATCATTACTGATTAGCACAGATACGCAGTATTTT
TRBD2	TRBV6-2/TRBV6-3	-	TRBJ2-2	CASDKGLASGELFF	TGTGCCAGCGATAAGGGACTAGCGAGCGGGGAGCTGTTTTTT
TRBD2	TRBV4-1	-	TRBJ2-3	CASSTRTSRGTDTQYF	TGCGCCAGCAGCACCCGGACTAGCCGCGGGACAGATACGCAGTATTTT
TRBD1	TRBV20-1	few	TRBJ1-2	CSALIGQGEWYGYTF	TGCAGTGCCCTAATAGGACAGGGGGAGTGGTATGGCTACACCTTC
-	TRBV20-1	-	TRBJ2-5	CSARVTVAQETQYF	TGCAGTGCTAGAGTGACGGTGGCACAAGAGACCCAGTACTTC
TRBD1	TRBV9	-	TRBJ1-1	CASSVSGQGQAFF	TGTGCCAGCAGCGTTTCGGGACAGGGTCAAGCTTTCTTT
-	TRBV6-1	few	TRBJ1-5	CASSELQGRNQPQHF	TGTGCCAGCAGTGAACTCCAGGGCCGGAATCAGCCCCAGCATTTT
-	TRBV15	few	TRBJ2-5	CATSKAFSPGRVTQYF	TGTGCCACCAGTAAGGCCTTTTCTCCGGGACGAGTGACCCAGTACTTC
TRBD1	TRBV20-1	-	TRBJ1-2	CSARQGAHGYTF	TGCAGTGCGCGACAGGGGGCCCATGGCTACACCTTC
-	TRBV6-2/TRBV6-3	-	TRBJ2-3	CASSNPGTDTQYF	TGTGCCAGCAGCAATCCAGGCACAGATACGCAGTATTTT
TRBD1	TRBV20-1	-	TRBJ2-7	CSATAGTGKWAEQYF	TGCAGTGCTACTGCCGGGACAGGGAAGTGGGCCGAGCAGTACTTC
-	TRBV9	few	TRBJ1-1	CASRSLDNTEAFF	TGTGCCAGCAGATCGTTAGATAACACTGAAGCTTTCTTT
TRBD2	TRBV20-1	-	TRBJ2-3	CSAILARERASGKTDTQYF	TGCAGTGCTATATTGGCGCGGGAACGGGCTAGCGGAAAAACAGATACGCAGTATTTT
TRBD1	TRBV27	-	TRBJ2-3	CASSPTGAVDTQYF	TGTGCCAGCAGCCCTACAGGGGCAGTAGATACGCAGTATTTT
TRBD1	TRBV6-1	few	TRBJ1-1	CASSHRDRDTEAFF	TGTGCCAGCAGCCACCGGGACAGGGACACTGAAGCTTTCTTT
TRBD2	TRBV24-1	-	TRBJ2-1	CATSDTSGTYNEQFF	TGTGCCACCAGTGACACTAGCGGGACCTACAATGAGCAGTTCTTC
TRBD1	TRBV20-1	-	TRBJ2-7	CGASRQGPYEQYF	TGCGGTGCAAGTCGACAGGGACCCTACGAGCAGTACTTC
-	TRBV6-5	-	TRBJ2-5	CASSYSQETQYF	TGTGCCAGCAGTTACTCGCAAGAGACCCAGTACTTC
-	TRBV2	-	TRBJ1-2	CASIIRPYGYTF	TGTGCCAGCATCATTCGCCCCTATGGCTACACCTTC
TRBD1	TRBV6-2/TRBV6-3	-	TRBJ2-2	CASSLGQGFRELFF	TGTGCCAGCAGTCTGGGACAGGGGTTCAGGGAGCTGTTTTTT
TRBD1	TRBV4-3	-	TRBJ1-6	CASSQDNTGGLSPLHF	TGCGCCAGCAGCCAAGACAATACAGGGGGCCTTTCACCCCTCCACTTT
TRBD1	TRBV27	-	TRBJ2-7	CASRSTGAHYEQYF	TGTGCCAGCAGGTCTACAGGGGCCCACTACGAGCAGTACTTC
-	TRBV20-1	-	TRBJ1-4	CSASLGGGQKLFF	TGCAGTGCTAGTTTGGGGGGCGGACAAAAACTGTTTTTT
-	TRBV28	-	TRBJ1-4	CASRGEVKRSKLFF	TGTGCCAGCAGGGGGGAGGTAAAGCGCTCCAAACTGTTTTTT
TRBD2	TRBV27	-	TRBJ2-1	CASSPPGLGTYNEQFF	TGTGCCAGCAGTCCCCCGGGACTAGGAACATACAATGAGCAGTTCTTC
TRBD1	TRBV24-1	-	TRBJ1-2	CATSDGQEGNYGYTF	TGTGCCACCAGTGATGGACAGGAAGGGAACTATGGCTACACCTTC
TRBD1	TRBV19	-	TRBJ1-5	CASSSRGQGGNQPQHF	TGTGCCAGTAGTTCACGGGGACAGGGTGGCAATCAGCCCCAGCATTTT
-	TRBV7-2	-	TRBJ1-5	CASSLEVGVLGQPQHF	TGTGCCAGCAGCTTAGAGGTCGGGGTTTTGGGTCAGCCCCAGCATTTT
TRBD1	TRBV28	-	TRBJ1-3	CASRPPGTAPGNTIYF	TGTGCCAGCAGACCCCCCGGGACAGCGCCCGGAAACACCATATATTTT
-	TRBV4-1	-	TRBJ1-6	CASSQDTGRRPLHF	TGCGCCAGCAGCCAAGATACGGGCCGGAGGCCCCTCCACTTT
-	TRBV10-3	few	TRBJ1-1	CASSEQGWGGLTTEAFF	TGTGCCAGCAGTGAACAGGGTTGGGGAGGGTTAACCACTGAAGCTTTCTTT
-	TRBV4-2	-	TRBJ1-2	CASSQEGLSEYGYTF	TGTGCCAGCAGCCAAGAAGGCCTCAGCGAGTATGGCTACACCTTC
TRBD1	TRBV5-6	-	TRBJ2-7	CASSLSTGGPYEQYF	TGTGCCAGCAGCTTGTCTACAGGGGGGCCCTACGAGCAGTACTTC
-	TRBV6-2/TRBV6-3	-	TRBJ1-4	CASSRGPPNEKLFF	TGTGCCAGCAGCCGGGGACCGCCTAATGAAAAACTGTTTTTT
-	TRBV7-9	-	TRBJ2-1	CASSLSRVYNEQFF	TGTGCCAGCAGCTTGTCCAGGGTCTACAATGAGCAGTTCTTC
-	TRBV12-3/TRBV12-4	-	TRBJ1-2	CASRSPGLANYGYTF	TGTGCCAGCAGGAGTCCGGGGTTAGCTAACTATGGCTACACCTTC
TRBD1	TRBV7-6	-	TRBJ1-1	CASSLAGQGVTEAFF	TGTGCCAGCAGCTTGGCAGGACAGGGGGTCACTGAAGCTTTCTTT
-	TRBV27	-	TRBJ1-2	CASSSSRGYGYTF	TGTGCCAGCAGTTCGTCCCGGGGCTATGGCTACACCTTC
-	TRBV30	-	TRBJ1-6	CAWMTVGALPISPLHF	TGTGCCTGGATGACGGTCGGGGCCCTACCTATCTCACCCCTCCACTTT
-	TRBV28	few	TRBJ1-1	CASRRGGSNTEAFF	TGTGCCAGCAGGAGGGGTGGGTCGAACACTGAAGCTTTCTTT
TRBD2	TRBV11-3	few	TRBJ2-7	CASSLDGTSGVYEQYF	TGTGCCAGCAGCTTAGATGGGACTAGCGGAGTCTACGAGCAGTACTTC
-	TRBV7-2	few	TRBJ1-6	CASSLVGPPNSPLHF	TGTGCCAGCAGCTTAGTTGGACCCCCTAATTCACCCCTCCACTTT
-	TRBV28	few	TRBJ2-5	CASSPWGAQYF	TGTGCCAGCAGTCCCTGGGGAGCCCAGTACTTC
-	TRBV19	-	TRBJ1-5	CASSGTGSNQPQHF	TGTGCCAGTAGTGGGACGGGGAGCAATCAGCCCCAGCATTTT
-	TRBV7-8	-	TRBJ1-3	CASSSSRISSGNTIYF	TGTGCCAGCAGCTCTAGTCGGATCTCCTCTGGAAACACCATATATTTT
-	TRBV21-1	-	TRBJ2-7	CASTPGPEEREWGEQYF	TGTGCCAGCACCCCGGGGCCCGAGGAGCGGGAGTGGGGGGAGCAGTACTTC
TRBD1	TRBV6-4	few	TRBJ1-6	CASSDSGGGGSPLHF	TGTGCCAGCAGTGACTCTGGAGGGGGCGGTTCACCCCTCCACTTT
TRBD1	TRBV6-2/TRBV6-3	few	TRBJ1-6	CASSHPFFDRVNYVDSPLHF	TGTGCCAGCAGTCACCCCTTCTTCGACAGGGTGAACTACGTGGACTCACCCCTCCACTTT
-	TRBV7-9	-	TRBJ2-3	CASSFRSSPVGDTQYF	TGTGCCAGCAGCTTTCGTTCTAGCCCCGTTGGGGATACGCAGTATTTT
-	TRBV27	few	TRBJ1-4	CASSLSRGPNEKLFF	TGTGCCAGCAGTTTATCGAGGGGTCCAAATGAAAAACTGTTTTTT
TRBD1	TRBV6-2/TRBV6-3	few	TRBJ1-1	CASRGQGDAAEAFF	TGTGCCAGCAGAGGACAGGGGGACGCTGCTGAAGCTTTCTTT
-	TRBV20-1	few	TRBJ2-7	CSARPPGTRHYEQYF	TGCAGTGCCAGACCCCCGGGGACACGACACTACGAGCAGTACTTC